This T cell receptor (beta chain) came from a study of molecular identifiers for immune sequencing clone quantification. The CDR3 is 19 residues long. J gave up 3 bases and V 0 bases, and 6 bases lay outside the gene matches. Germline-derived CDR1 and CDR2 are LGHDT and YNNKEL (reference sequence). Libraries of bulk TCR were made by previously described methods (with listed TCR primers). Each CDR3 protein is one row after TCRdb ran MiXCR on the PCR reads. The data contain around 470,000 distinct CDR3 sequences, around 23% of them singletons. This chain links TRBV3-1 with TRBJ2-2; 14 bases line up with TRBD2. The sequence was obtained from a human donor in good health. Some libraries in this study had Jurkat cell RNA spiked in. The sequenced material came from naive CD8+ T cells from blood, with Jurkat cell RNA spiked in. Subset given: FACS-sorted CD8+CD4-CCR7+CD45RA+ naive T cells. The CDR3 loop reads CASSQDPGTSGRDTGELFF. Here the CDR3 DNA reads TGTGCCAGCAGCCAAGATCCCGGGACTAGCGGGAGAGACACCGGGGAGCTGTTTTTT.